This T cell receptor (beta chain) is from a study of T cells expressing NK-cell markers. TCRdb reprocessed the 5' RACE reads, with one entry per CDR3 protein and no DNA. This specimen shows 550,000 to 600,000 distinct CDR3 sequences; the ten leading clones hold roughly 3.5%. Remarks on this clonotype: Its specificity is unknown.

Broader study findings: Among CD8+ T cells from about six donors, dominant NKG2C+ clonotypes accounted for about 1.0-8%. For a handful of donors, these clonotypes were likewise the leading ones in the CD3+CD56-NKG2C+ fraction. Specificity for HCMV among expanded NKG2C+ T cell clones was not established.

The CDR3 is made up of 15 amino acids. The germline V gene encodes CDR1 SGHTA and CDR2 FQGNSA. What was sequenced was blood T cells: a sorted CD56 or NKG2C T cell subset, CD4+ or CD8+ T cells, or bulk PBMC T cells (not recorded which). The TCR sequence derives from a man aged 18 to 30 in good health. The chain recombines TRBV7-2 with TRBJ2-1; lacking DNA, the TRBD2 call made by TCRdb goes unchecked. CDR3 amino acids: CASSLSSVGRAEQFF.